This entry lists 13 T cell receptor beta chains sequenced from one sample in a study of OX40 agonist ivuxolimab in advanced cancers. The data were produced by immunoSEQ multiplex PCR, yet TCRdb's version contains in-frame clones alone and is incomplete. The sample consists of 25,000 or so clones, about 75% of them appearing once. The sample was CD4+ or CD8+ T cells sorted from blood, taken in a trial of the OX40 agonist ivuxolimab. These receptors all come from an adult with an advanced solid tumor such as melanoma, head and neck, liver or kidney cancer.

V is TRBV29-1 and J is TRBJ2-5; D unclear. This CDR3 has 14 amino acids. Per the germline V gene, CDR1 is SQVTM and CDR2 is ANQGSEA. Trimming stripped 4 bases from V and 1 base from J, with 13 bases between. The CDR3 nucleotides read TGCAGCGTTGGGGCGAGGAGTGCCCAAGAGACCCAGTACTTC. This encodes CSVGARSAQETQYF.

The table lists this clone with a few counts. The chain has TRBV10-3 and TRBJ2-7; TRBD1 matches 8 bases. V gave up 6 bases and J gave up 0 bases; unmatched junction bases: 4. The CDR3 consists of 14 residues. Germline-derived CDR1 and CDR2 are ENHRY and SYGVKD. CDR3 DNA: TGTGCCATCAGATGGGGACAGGACTCCTACGAGCAGTACTTC. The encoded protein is CAIRWGQDSYEQYF.

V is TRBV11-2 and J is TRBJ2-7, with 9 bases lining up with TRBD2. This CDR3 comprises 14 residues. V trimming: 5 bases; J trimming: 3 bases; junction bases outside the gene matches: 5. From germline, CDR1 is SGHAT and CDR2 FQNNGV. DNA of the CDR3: TGTGCCAGCAGCCCAGCGGGAGGAATCTACGAGCAGTACTTC. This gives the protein CASSPAGGIYEQYF.

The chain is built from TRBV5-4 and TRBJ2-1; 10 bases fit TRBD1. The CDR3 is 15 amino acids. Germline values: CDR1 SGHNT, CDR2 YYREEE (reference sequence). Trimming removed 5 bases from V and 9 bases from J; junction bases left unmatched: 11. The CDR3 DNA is TGTGCCAGCAGGGCCCGGGACAGGGGAGTCGGTGAGCAGTTCTTC. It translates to CASRARDRGVGEQFF. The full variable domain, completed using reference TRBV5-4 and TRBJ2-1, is ETGVTQSPTHLIKTRGQQVTLRCSSQSGHNTVSWYQQALGQGPQFIFQYYREEENGRGNFPPRFSGLQFPNYSSELNVNALELDDSALYLCASRARDRGVGEQFFGPGTRLTVL.

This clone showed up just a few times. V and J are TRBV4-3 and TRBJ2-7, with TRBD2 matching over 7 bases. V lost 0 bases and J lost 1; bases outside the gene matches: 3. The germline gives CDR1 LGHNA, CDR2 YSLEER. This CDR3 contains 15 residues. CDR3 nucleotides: TGCGCCAGCAGCCAAGATCAAGCGGGGTCCTACGAGCAGTACTTC. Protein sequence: CASSQDQAGSYEQYF.

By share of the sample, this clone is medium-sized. Here the CDR3 DNA reads TGTGCCAGCAGTTTATATTTCGGGGGCGAGGGCAATCAGCCCCAGCATTTT. This codes for CASSLYFGGEGNQPQHF. The V call is TRBV28, the J call TRBJ1-5; tentative D call: TRBD1 (6 bases). CDR3 length: 17 residues. With 1 base removed from V and 2 bases from J, the gap between germline ends came to 15 bases. Germline values: CDR1 MDHEN, CDR2 SYDVKM.

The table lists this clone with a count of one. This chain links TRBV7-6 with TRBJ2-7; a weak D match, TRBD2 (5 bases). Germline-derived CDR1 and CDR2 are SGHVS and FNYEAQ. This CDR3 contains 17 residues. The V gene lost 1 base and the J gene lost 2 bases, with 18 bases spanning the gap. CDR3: CASSLGSRGLATYEQYF. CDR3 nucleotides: TGTGCCAGCAGCTTAGGTAGTCGGGGATTAGCAACCTACGAGCAGTACTTC.

In DNA form, the CDR3 reads TGTGCCAGCTCACGTGGTGGGACAGGGGTCTCCTACGAGCAGTACTTC. This encodes CASSRGGTGVSYEQYF. This chain connects TRBV18 to TRBJ2-7; 10 nucleotides line up with TRBD1. The junction had 6 bases not matched to a gene; V was cut back by 4 bases and J by 0 bases. CDR1 is KGHSH and CDR2 is LQKENI in the germline V gene. This CDR3 has 16 residues.

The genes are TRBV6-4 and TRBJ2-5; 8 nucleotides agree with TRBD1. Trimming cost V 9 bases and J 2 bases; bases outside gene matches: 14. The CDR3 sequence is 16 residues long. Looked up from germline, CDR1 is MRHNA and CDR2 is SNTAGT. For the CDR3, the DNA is TGTGCCAGACCGTTCTTCGGGACAGGTAAACAAGAGACCCAGTACTTC. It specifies CARPFFGTGKQETQYF.

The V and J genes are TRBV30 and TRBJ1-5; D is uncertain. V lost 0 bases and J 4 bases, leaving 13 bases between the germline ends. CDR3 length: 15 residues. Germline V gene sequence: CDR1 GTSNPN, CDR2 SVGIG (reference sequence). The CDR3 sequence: CAWSVRLGKNQPQHF. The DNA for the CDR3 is TGTGCCTGGAGTGTTCGTTTAGGGAAAAATCAGCCCCAGCATTTT.

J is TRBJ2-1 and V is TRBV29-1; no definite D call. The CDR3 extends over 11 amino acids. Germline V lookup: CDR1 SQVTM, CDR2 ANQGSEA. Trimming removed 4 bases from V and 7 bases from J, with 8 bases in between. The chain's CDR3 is CSVASRNEQFF. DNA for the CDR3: TGCAGCGTTGCCAGCAGGAATGAGCAGTTCTTC.

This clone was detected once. In DNA form, the CDR3 reads TGTGCCAGCAGTGAAACGCAGGGCCGCTATGGCTACACCTTC. Protein product: CASSETQGRYGYTF. This rearrangement joins TRBV2 to TRBJ1-2; D might be TRBD1 (5 bases). V was clipped by 2 bases and J by 4 bases, with 11 bases between them. Germline V CDR1 and CDR2: SNHLY, FYNNEI. The CDR3 contains 14 residues.

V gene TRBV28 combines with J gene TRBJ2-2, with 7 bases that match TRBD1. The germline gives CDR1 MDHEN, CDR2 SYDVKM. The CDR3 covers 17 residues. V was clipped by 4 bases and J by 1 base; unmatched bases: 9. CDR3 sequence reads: CASSSPGGSVNTGELFF. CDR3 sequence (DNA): TGTGCCAGCAGTTCCCCAGGGGGTAGCGTGAACACCGGGGAGCTGTTTTTT.